This T cell receptor (beta chain) was sequenced during a study of T cells in Graves' hyperthyroidism and ophthalmopathy. This clonotype has ten or more counts. The source material, RNA transcripts, was used to amplify TCR beta CDR3 regions. The HTBI primer set was used in a first-round RT-PCR of the TCR CDR3. TCRdb re-called the multiplex PCR reads with MiXCR, one entry per CDR3 protein. The sample has about 380,000 distinct CDR3 sequences, about 14% seen once. Germline CDR1 and CDR2: MNHEY and SVGEGT. This CDR3 has 14 residues. V lost 5 bases to trimming and J lost 8 bases, with 17 bases between them.

Specimen: blood. V usage is TRBV6-2 or TRBV6-3 and J usage is TRBJ2-3; maybe TRBD2 (5 bases). This sequence originates from a woman in her 30s with Graves' ophthalmopathy. The CDR3 loop is CASSQELGFSTQYF. DNA for the CDR3: TGTGCCAGCAGTCAAGAACTAGGTTTCTCTACGCAGTATTTT.